Shown below are 17 T cell receptor beta chains from a single sample sequenced in a study of control samples from healthy donors and cancer patients. Produced via immunoSEQ multiplex PCR; TCRdb's table is partial and in-frame only. In the table there are roughly 88,000 clones, 80% to 95% of which are singletons. The sequenced sample was blood. The receptors shown here come from a man between 18 and 29 years old in good health.

V is TRBV2 and J is TRBJ2-7; 7 bases are a match to TRBD1. This CDR3 region has 12 residues. The V and J ends lost 5 bases and 3 bases, in that order; junction bases with no gene match: 1. Germline-derived CDR1 and CDR2 are SNHLY and FYNNEI. CDR3 protein: CASSRQGYEQYF. Written as DNA, the CDR3 is TGTGCCAGCAGTAGACAGGGCTACGAGCAGTACTTC.

The chain joins TRBV9 to TRBJ2-2; either TRBD1 or TRBD2 may supply D (6 bases each). The CDR3 sequence is 14 residues long. Germline assignment: CDR1 SGDLS and CDR2 YYNGEE. V lost 3 bases and J lost 7, with 13 bases in between. CDR3 in DNA: TGTGCCAGCAGCGGAGACAGGCGGGGCGGGGAGCTGTTTTTT. Translated: CASSGDRRGGELFF.

The V and J genes are TRBV5-1 and TRBJ1-1; TRBD1 matches at 7 bases. CDR1 is SGHRS and CDR2 is YFSETQ in the germline V gene. V gave up 4 bases and J gave up 4 bases; unmatched junction bases: 10. CDR3 length: 15 amino acids. The CDR3 coding sequence is TGCGCCAGCAGCGATGGGACAGTTGTGAGCACTGAAGCTTTCTTT. Encoded protein: CASSDGTVVSTEAFF.

Remarks on this clone: The junction differs from germline at one of its ends, possibly a read error. The chain couples TRBV12-3 or TRBV12-4 to TRBJ1-2; 9 bases match TRBD1. This CDR3 is 12 amino acids long. CDR3 sequence (DNA): TGTGCCAGCCGAACCGGGACAGGGTCCCCCCTCTTC. Translated: CASRTGTGSPLF.

The chain joins TRBV27 to TRBJ1-5, with 7 bases identical to TRBD1. The V gene's germline CDR1 is MNHEY and CDR2 SMNVEV (reference sequence). The CDR3 runs to 14 residues. V lost 4 bases and J lost 5; bases outside the gene matches: 5. The CDR3 bases are TGTGCCAGCAGTTCGACAGGGTGGGATCAGCCCCAGCATTTT. Its protein is CASSSTGWDQPQHF.

V is TRBV7-9 and J is TRBJ1-2; 9 bases map to TRBD1. Germline trimming cut 4 bases from V and 3 bases from J; bases unmatched to any gene: 3. This CDR3 is 14 amino acids long. Germline values: CDR1 SEHNR, CDR2 FQNEAQ (reference sequence). For the CDR3, the DNA is TGTGCCAGCAGCTCAGACAGGGGGTACTATGGCTACACCTTC. Its protein product is CASSSDRGYYGYTF.

The J gene is TRBJ2-7, the V gene TRBV6-6; D is possibly TRBD2 (5 bases). Trimming shortened V by 0 bases and J by 9 bases, and 18 bases separated the two germline ends. Germline V gene sequence: CDR1 MNHNY, CDR2 SVGAGI (reference sequence). CDR3 length: 15 amino acids. The CDR3 is CASSYSWEIVGWQYF. For the CDR3, the DNA is TGTGCCAGCAGTTACTCGTGGGAGATCGTGGGGTGGCAGTACTTC.

V usage is TRBV5-5 and J usage is TRBJ1-1, with D tentatively TRBD1 (6 bases). Trimming left V 5 bases short and J 4 bases short, with 12 bases between. The germline V gene has CDR1 SGHKS and CDR2 YYEKEE (reference sequence). The CDR3 covers 13 residues. The CDR3, as DNA: TGTGCCAGCAGGCCGAGGGGGTCCACTGAAGCTTTCTTT. Its protein product is CASRPRGSTEAFF.

The chain combines TRBV19 with TRBJ1-2; D ambiguous. V was shortened by 7 bases and J by 0 bases, with 12 bases between the two germline ends. The germline V gene encodes CDR1 LNHDA and CDR2 SQIVND (reference sequence). CDR3 length: 14 amino acids. DNA for the CDR3: TGTGCCAGTATCGGGCACAAAGCTAACTATGGCTACACCTTC. Translated, it gives CASIGHKANYGYTF.

The rearrangement uses TRBV4-1 and TRBJ2-7, with 13 bases identical to TRBD2. Unmatched junction bases numbered 6, after V lost 3 bases and J lost 1 base. The CDR3 covers 17 residues. Germline V CDR1 and CDR2: MGHRA, YSYEKL. The CDR3: CASSQATSGRPSYEQYF. The CDR3 DNA is TGCGCCAGCAGCCAGGCGACTAGCGGGAGGCCGTCCTACGAGCAGTACTTC.

The CDR3 spells CASSAYPRLAGNRGNEQFF. DNA of the CDR3: TGTGCCAGCAGTGCCTATCCTCGACTAGCGGGGAACAGGGGAAATGAGCAGTTCTTC. The rearrangement links TRBV6-1 to TRBJ2-1; 11 positions match TRBD2. J lost 7 bases, V lost 4 bases, and 18 bases had no gene match. Germline V lookup: CDR1 MNHNS, CDR2 SASEGT. This CDR3 is 19 amino acids long.

This chain joins TRBV7-9 and TRBJ2-7, with D unclear. From germline, CDR1 is SEHNR and CDR2 FQNEAQ (reference sequence). The CDR3 is 16 amino acids. Deletions cut 6 bases from V and 4 bases from J, with 22 bases between. CDR3 protein: CASRPGWAGVGYEQYF. The CDR3 DNA reads as TGTGCCAGCAGACCTGGGTGGGCAGGAGTAGGATACGAGCAGTACTTC. The full variable domain, its missing parts supplied by reference TRBV7-9 and TRBJ2-7, is DTGVSQNPRHKITKRGQNVTFRCDPISEHNRLYWYRQTLGQGPEFLTYFQNEAQLEKSRLLSDRFSAERPKGSFSTLEIQRTEQGDSAMYLCASRPGWAGVGYEQYFGPGTRLTVT.

The V call is TRBV12-3 or TRBV12-4, the J call TRBJ1-1; no clear D gene. V dropped 3 bases and J dropped 7 bases, with 6 bases sitting between them. The CDR3 covers 11 residues. In nucleotides, the CDR3 is TGTGCCAGCAGTTTTAGACTTGAAGCTTTCTTT. This translates into CASSFRLEAFF.

V gene TRBV5-1 combines with J gene TRBJ1-5; TRBD1 agrees at 8 bases. V gave up 0 bases and J gave up 4 bases; unmatched junction bases: 6. Germline CDR1 SGHRS, CDR2 YFSETQ. This CDR3 region has 16 residues. Here the CDR3 DNA reads TGCGCCAGCAGCTTGGAGGGGACAGGTTTTAATCAGCCCCAGCATTTT. Its protein product is CASSLEGTGFNQPQHF. Supplemented by reference TRBV5-1 and TRBJ1-5, the full variable domain reads KAGVTQTPRYLIKTRGQQVTLSCSPISGHRSVSWYQQTPGQGLQFLFEYFSETQRNKGNFPGRFSGRQFSNSRSEMNVSTLELGDSALYLCASSLEGTGFNQPQHFGDGTRLSIL.

This clone occurred a few times. This chain links TRBV7-9 with TRBJ2-7; TRBD1 aligns across 7 bases. The CDR3 loop spans 14 amino acids. The junction had 4 bases not matched to a gene; V was cut back by 5 bases and J by 0 bases. Germline assignment: CDR1 SEHNR and CDR2 FQNEAQ (reference sequence). CDR3 loop: CASSPGTVSYEQYF. The CDR3 DNA is TGTGCCAGCAGCCCCGGGACAGTCTCCTACGAGCAGTACTTC.

The gene calls are TRBV9 and TRBJ1-3, with D perhaps matching TRBD1 (6 bases). V lost 3 bases to trimming and J lost 4 bases, with 11 bases between them. Per the germline V gene, CDR1 is SGDLS and CDR2 is YYNGEE. This CDR3 spans 14 amino acids. This CDR3 reads CASSAPRGGNTIYF. The CDR3 DNA follows: TGTGCCAGCAGCGCTCCCAGGGGAGGAAACACCATATATTTT.

V usage is TRBV9 and J usage is TRBJ2-7, with D unresolved. The CDR3 runs 13 residues. The V end was cut by 0 bases, the J end by 3 bases, with 7 bases between. Germline V gives CDR1 SGDLS, CDR2 YYNGEE. CDR3 DNA sequence: TGTGCCAGCAGCGTAGCTCCGGTCTACGAGCAGTACTTC. Protein: CASSVAPVYEQYF.